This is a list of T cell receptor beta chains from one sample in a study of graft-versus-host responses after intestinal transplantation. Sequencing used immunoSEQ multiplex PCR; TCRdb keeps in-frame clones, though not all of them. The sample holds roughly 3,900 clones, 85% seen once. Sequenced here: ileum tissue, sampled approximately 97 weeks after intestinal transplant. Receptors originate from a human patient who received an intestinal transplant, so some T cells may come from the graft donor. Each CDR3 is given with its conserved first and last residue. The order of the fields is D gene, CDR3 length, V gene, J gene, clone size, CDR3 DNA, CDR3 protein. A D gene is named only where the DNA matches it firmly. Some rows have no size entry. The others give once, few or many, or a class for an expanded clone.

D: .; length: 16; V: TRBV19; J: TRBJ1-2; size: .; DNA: TGTGCCAGTAGTATAAATCGAGGGGCGACTAACTATGGCTACACCTTC; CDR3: CASSINRGATNYGYTF
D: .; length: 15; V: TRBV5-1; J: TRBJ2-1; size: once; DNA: TGCGCCAGCAGCTTCGCTCTACAGGGAAGAGTTGAGCAGTTCTTC; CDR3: CASSFALQGRVEQFF
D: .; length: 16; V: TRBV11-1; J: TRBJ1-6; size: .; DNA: TGTGCCAGCAGCTTAGCCGGGACGGGACTGGGGTCACCCCTCCACTTT; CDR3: CASSLAGTGLGSPLHF
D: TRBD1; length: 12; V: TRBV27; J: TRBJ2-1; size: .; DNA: TGTGCCAGCAGTTTGACAGGGGATGAGCAGTTCTTC; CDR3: CASSLTGDEQFF
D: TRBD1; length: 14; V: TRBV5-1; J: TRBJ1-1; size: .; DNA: TGCGCCAGCAGCTCGGGACAGCCGAACACTGAAGCTTTCTTT; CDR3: CASSSGQPNTEAFF
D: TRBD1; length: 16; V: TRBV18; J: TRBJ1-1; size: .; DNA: TGTGCCAGCTCACCGGGTCAACAGGGGGCCCGTACTGAAGCTTTCTTT; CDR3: CASSPGQQGARTEAFF
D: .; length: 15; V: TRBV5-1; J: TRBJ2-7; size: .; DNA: TGCGCCAGCGGCGACCCCGGTAGACAGGTTTACGAGCAGTACTTC; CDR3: CASGDPGRQVYEQYF
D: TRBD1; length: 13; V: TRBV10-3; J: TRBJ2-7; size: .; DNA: TGTGCCACCGCTCCGGGACAGAACTACGAGCAGTACTTC; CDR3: CATAPGQNYEQYF
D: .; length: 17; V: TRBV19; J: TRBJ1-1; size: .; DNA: TGTGCCAGTAGTATGACTGGAAATCGATGGGGGAACACTGAAGCTTTCTTT; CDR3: CASSMTGNRWGNTEAFF
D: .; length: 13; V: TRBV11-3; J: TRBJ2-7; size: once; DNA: TGTGCCAGCAGCTACGTTCAGGGAGGCGAGCAGTACTTC; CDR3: CASSYVQGGEQYF
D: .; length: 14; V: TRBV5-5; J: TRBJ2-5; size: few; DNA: TGTGCCAGCAGCTCATACGACAGCGGGGAGACCCAGTACTTC; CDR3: CASSSYDSGETQYF
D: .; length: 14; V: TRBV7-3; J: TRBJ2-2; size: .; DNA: TGTGCCAGCAGCTTACAGCTTAACACCGGGGAGCTGTTTTTT; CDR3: CASSLQLNTGELFF
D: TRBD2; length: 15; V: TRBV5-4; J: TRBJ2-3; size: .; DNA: TGTGCCAGCAGGGTTGGGGGAGGGCAGACAGATACGCAGTATTTT; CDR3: CASRVGGGQTDTQYF
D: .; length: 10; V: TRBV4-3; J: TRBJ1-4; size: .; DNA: TGCGCCAGCGGAAATGAAAAACTGTTTTTT; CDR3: CASGNEKLFF
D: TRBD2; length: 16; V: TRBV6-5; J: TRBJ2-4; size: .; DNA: TGTGCCAGCAGTTACTCGCGGGGGTTAGCCAAAAACATTCAGTACTTC; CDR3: CASSYSRGLAKNIQYF
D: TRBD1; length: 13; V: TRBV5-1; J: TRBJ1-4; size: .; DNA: TGCGCCAGCAGCTTTGGGACAGAAGAAAAACTGTTTTTT; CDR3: CASSFGTEEKLFF
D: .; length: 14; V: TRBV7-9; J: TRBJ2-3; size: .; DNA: TGTGCCAGTCACCGGGACACCGGCACAGATACGCAGTATTTT; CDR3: CASHRDTGTDTQYF
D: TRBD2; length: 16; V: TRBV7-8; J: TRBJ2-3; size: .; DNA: TGTGCCAGCAGCCACGGACTAGCGGGGGACACAGATACGCAGTATTTT; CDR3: CASSHGLAGDTDTQYF
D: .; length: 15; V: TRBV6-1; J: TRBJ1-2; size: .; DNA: TGTGCCAGCAGTGAAGAGATGGGGCTAGGCTATGGCTACACCTTC; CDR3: CASSEEMGLGYGYTF
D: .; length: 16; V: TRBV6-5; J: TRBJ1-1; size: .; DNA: TGTGCCAGCAGTTACTCTGGCGGGGGCGGAAACACTGAAGCTTTCTTT; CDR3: CASSYSGGGGNTEAFF
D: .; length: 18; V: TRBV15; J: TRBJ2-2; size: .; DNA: TGTGCCACCAGTGAAATCCTGCTAGGAGGCGTCGACACCGGGGAGCTGTTTTTT; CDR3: CATSEILLGGVDTGELFF
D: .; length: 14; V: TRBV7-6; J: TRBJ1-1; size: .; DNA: TGTGCCAGCAGCTTAGACAGGGTGGGCCTGGTACCTTTCTTT; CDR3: CASSLDRVGLVPFF
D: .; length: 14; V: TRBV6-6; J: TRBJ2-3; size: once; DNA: TGTGCCAGCAGTCGCGGACCCAGCACAGATACGCAGTATTTT; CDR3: CASSRGPSTDTQYF
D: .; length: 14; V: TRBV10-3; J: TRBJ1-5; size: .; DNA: TGTGCCATCAGTGAGGAGGGTAGCAATCAGCCCCAGCATTTT; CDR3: CAISEEGSNQPQHF
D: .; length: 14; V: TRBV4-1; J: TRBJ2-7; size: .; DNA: TGCGCCAGCAGCCAAGCCGGGGCCGACACCGAGCAGTACTTC; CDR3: CASSQAGADTEQYF
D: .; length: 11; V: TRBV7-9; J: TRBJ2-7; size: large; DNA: TGTGCCAGCAGCACTTCTTGGGAGCAGTACTTC; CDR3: CASSTSWEQYF
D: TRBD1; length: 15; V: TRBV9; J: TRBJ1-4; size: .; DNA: TGTGCCAGCAGCGCCGGACAGGCTGCGAATGAAAAACTGTTTTTT; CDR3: CASSAGQAANEKLFF
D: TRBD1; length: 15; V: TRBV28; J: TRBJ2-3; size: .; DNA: TGTGCCAGCAGGCTAGACGACAGGGTGGTGGATACGCAGTATTTT; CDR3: CASRLDDRVVDTQYF
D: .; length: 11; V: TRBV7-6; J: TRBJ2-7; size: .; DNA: TGTGCCAGCAGCACTAACTACGAGCAGTACTTC; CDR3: CASSTNYEQYF
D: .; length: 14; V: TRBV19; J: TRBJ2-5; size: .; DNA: TGTGCCAGTAGTACTCGGGACGGAGAAGAGACCCAGTACTTC; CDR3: CASSTRDGEETQYF
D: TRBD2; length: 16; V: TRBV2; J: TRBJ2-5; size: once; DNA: TGTGCCAGCAGTGAGGGTAGCGGGGCGGGGTTAGAGACCCAGTACTTC; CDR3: CASSEGSGAGLETQYF
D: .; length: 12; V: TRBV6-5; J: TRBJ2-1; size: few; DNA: TGTGCCAGCAGTGCCGAGAAATGGAGGCAGTTCTTC; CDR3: CASSAEKWRQFF
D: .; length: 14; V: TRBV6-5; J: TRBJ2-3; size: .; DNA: TGTGCCAGCAAAAGAGGCCGGCACACAGATACGCAGTATTTT; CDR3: CASKRGRHTDTQYF
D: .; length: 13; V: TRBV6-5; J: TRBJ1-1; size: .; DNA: TGTGCCAGCAGTTCAGGAGATTGGACTGAAGCTTTCTTT; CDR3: CASSSGDWTEAFF
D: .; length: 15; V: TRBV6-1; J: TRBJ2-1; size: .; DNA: TGTGCCAGCAGTGATGCGGGGCACGGCACGGGGGAGCAGTTCTTC; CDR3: CASSDAGHGTGEQFF
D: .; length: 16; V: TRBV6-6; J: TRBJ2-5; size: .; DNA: TGTGCCAGCAGTTACTCGGGTCCGGGGGCTGGAGAGACCCAGTACTTC; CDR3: CASSYSGPGAGETQYF
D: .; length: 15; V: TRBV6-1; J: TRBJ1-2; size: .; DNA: TGTGCCAGCAGTGAACCCGGGGCGGTTAACTATGGCTACACCTTC; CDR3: CASSEPGAVNYGYTF
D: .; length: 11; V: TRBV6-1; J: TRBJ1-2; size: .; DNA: TGTGCCAGCAGCCCAGGGGATGGCTACACCTTC; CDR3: CASSPGDGYTF
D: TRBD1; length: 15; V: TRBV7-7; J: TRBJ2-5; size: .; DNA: TGTGCCAGCAGCCTCCGGACAGGGGATCAAGAGACCCAGTACTTC; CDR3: CASSLRTGDQETQYF
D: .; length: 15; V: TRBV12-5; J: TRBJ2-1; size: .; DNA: TGTGCTAGTGGGGTGTTGGATGCTCGAATGGGAGAGCAGTTCTTC; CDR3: CASGVLDARMGEQFF
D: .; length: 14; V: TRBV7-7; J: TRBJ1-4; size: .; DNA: TGTGCCAGCAGCTTATTCCCCACCCTTGAAAAACTGTTTTTT; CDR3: CASSLFPTLEKLFF
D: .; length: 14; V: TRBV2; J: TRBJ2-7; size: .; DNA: TGTGCCAGCAGTGATCGGGGCTACATGGGCGAGCAGTACTTC; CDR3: CASSDRGYMGEQYF
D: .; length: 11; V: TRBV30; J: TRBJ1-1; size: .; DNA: TGTGCCTGGAGTCCGAGGGCTGAAGCTTTCTTT; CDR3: CAWSPRAEAFF
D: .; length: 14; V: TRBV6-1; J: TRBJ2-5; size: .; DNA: TGTGCCAGCAGTCCGTGGGCAGGGCTAGAGACCCAGTACTTC; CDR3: CASSPWAGLETQYF
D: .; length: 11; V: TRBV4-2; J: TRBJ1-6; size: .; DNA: TGTGCCAGCAGCCAAGAGGGAGCCCTCCACTTC; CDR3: CASSQEGALHF
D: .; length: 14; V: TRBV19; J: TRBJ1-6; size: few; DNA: TGTGCCAGTACCCTGACGGGTTTGCATTCACCCCTCCACTTT; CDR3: CASTLTGLHSPLHF
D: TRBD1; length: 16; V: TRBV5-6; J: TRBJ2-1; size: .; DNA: TGTGCCAGCAGCTTCCCACAGGGGGCCGCCTACAATGAGCAGTTCTTC; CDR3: CASSFPQGAAYNEQFF
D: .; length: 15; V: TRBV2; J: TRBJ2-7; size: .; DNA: TGTGCCAGCAGCAACCCCGGGACTTTAGCCTACGAGCAGTACTTC; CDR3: CASSNPGTLAYEQYF
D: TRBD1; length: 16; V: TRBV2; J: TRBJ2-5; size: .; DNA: TGTGCCAGCAGGGAGCCACAGGGGGCAGCGATCGAGACCCAGTACTTC; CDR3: CASREPQGAAIETQYF
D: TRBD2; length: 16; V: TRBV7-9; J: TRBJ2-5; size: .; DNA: TGTGCCAGCAGCTTATCCAGAGCGGGGGGCCAAGAGACCCAGTACTTC; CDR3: CASSLSRAGGQETQYF
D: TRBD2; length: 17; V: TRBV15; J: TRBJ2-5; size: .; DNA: TGTGCCACCAGCAGAGCGGTGAGAGCGGGGGGGATGGAGACCCAGTACTTC; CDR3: CATSRAVRAGGMETQYF
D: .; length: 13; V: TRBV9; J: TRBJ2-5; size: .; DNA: TGTGCCAGCACACCGGGGACCCAAGAGACCCAGTACTTC; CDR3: CASTPGTQETQYF
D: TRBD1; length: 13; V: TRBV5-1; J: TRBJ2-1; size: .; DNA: TGCGCCAGCAGATCCGCAGGGGGCAATGAGCAGTTCTTC; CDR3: CASRSAGGNEQFF
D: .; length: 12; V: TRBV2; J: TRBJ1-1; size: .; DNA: TGTGCCAGCAGAGACAGCAACACTGAAGCTTTCTTT; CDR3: CASRDSNTEAFF
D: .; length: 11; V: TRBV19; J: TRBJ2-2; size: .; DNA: TGTGCCAGCGCGGATGCCGGGGAGCTGTTTTTT; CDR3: CASADAGELFF